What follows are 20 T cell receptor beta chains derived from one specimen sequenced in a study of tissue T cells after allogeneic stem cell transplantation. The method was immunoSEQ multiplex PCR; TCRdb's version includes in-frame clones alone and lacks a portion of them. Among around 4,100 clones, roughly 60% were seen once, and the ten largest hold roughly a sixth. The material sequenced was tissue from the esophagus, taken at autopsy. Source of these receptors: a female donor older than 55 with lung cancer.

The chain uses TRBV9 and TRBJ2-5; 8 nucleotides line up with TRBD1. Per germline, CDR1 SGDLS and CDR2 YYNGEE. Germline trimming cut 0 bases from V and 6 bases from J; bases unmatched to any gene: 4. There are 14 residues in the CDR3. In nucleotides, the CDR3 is TGTGCCAGCAGCGTAGACACAGGGGGAAAGACCCAGTACTTC. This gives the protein CASSVDTGGKTQYF.

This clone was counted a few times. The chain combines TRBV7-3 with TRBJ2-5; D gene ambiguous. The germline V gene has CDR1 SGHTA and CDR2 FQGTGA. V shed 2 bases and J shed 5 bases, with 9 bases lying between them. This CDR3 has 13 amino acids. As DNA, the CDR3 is TGTGCCAGCAGCTTACAATTTGGGGAGACCCAGTACTTC. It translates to CASSLQFGETQYF.

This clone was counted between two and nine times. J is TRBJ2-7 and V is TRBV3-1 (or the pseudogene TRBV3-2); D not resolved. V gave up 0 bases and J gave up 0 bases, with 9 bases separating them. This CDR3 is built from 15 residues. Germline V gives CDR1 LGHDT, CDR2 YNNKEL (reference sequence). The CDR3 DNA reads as TGTGCCAGCAGCCAAGACTGGCTAGTCTCCTACGAGCAGTACTTC. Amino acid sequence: CASSQDWLVSYEQYF.

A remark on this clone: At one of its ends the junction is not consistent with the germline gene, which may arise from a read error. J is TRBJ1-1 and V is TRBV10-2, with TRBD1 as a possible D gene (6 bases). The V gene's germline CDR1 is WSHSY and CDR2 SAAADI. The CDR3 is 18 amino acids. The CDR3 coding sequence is TGCGCCAGCAGGGAGTGGAAAGCAGGGGTTTGGGGCGTCGCTGAAGCTTTCTTT. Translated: CASREWKAGVWGVAEAFF.

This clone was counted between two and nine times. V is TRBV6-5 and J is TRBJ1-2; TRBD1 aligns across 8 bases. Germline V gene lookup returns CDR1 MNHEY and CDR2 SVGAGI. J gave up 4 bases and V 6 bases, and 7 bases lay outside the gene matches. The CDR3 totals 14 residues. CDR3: CASRDRGKGYGYTF. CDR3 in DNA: TGTGCCAGCAGAGACAGGGGAAAGGGCTATGGCTACACCTTC.

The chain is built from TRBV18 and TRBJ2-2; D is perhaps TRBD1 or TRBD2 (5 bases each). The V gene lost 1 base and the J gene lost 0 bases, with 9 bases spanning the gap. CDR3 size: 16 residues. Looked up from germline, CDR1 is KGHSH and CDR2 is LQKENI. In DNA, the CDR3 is TGTGCCAGCTCACCACAGGGACGCGCGAACACCGGGGAGCTGTTTTTT. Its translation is CASSPQGRANTGELFF.

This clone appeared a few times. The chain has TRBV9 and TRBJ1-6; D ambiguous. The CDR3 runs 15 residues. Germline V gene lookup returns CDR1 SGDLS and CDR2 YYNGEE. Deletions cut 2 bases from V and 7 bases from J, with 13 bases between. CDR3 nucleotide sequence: TGTGCCAGCAGCGTCTCCGAAAGGTCCAATTCACCCCTCCACTTT. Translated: CASSVSERSNSPLHF.

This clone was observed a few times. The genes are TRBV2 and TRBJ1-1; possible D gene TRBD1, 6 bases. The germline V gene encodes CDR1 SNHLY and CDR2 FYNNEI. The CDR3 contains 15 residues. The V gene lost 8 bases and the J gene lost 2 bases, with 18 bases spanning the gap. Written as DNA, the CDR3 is TGTGCCAGCGGGGGGCCGGGACGGTCTAACACTGAAGCTTTCTTT. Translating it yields CASGGPGRSNTEAFF.

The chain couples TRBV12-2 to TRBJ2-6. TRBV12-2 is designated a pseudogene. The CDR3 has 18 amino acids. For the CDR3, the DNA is TGTGCAAGTCGCTTAGAGAACGGTTGGACCCCTGGGGCCAACGTCCTGACTTTC. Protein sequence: CASRLENGWTPGANVLTF.

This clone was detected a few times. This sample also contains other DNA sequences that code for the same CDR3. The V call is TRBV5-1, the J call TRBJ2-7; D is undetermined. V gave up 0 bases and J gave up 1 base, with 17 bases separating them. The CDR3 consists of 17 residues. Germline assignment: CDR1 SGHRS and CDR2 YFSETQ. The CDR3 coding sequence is TGCGCCAGCAGCTTGGCCCGTCAGCGAGAAGGGTCCTACGAGCAGTACTTC. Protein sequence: CASSLARQREGSYEQYF.

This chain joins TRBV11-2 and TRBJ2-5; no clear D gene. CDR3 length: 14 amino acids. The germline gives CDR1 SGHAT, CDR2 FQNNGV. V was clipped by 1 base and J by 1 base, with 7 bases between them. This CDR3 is CASSLAWGQETQYF. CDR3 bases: TGTGCCAGCAGCTTAGCTTGGGGCCAAGAGACCCAGTACTTC.

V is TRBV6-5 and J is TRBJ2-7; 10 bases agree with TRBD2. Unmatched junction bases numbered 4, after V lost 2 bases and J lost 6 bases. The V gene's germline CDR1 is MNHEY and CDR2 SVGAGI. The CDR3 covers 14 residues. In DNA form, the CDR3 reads TGTGCCAGCAGTTACAACCAGCGGGGGGGCGAGCAGTACTTC. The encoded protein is CASSYNQRGGEQYF.

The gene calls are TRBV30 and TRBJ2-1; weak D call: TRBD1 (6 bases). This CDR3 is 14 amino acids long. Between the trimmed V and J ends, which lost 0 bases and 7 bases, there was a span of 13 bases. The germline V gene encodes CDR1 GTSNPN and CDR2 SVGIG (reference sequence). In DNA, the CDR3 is TGTGCCTGGAGTGTACAACAGGGAAAGAATGAGCAGTTCTTC. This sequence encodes CAWSVQQGKNEQFF.

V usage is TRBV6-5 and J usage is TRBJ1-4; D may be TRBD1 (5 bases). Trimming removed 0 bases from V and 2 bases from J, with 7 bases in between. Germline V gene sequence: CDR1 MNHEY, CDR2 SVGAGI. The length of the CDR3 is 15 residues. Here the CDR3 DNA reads TGTGCCAGCAGTTACTCGGGGGGGACTAATGAAAAACTGTTTTTT. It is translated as CASSYSGGTNEKLFF.

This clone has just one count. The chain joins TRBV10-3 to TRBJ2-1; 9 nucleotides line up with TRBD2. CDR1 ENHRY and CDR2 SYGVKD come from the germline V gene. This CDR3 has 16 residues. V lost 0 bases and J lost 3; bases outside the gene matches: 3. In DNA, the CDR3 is TGTGCCATCAGTGAGTCGGAGACTAGCGGCTACAATGAGCAGTTCTTC. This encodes CAISESETSGYNEQFF.

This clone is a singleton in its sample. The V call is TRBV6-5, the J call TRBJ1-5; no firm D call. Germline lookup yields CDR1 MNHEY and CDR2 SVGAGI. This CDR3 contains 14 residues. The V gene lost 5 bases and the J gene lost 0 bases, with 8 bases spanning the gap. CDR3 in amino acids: CASSPVSSNQPQHF. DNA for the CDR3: TGTGCCAGCAGTCCAGTTTCTAGCAATCAGCCCCAGCATTTT.

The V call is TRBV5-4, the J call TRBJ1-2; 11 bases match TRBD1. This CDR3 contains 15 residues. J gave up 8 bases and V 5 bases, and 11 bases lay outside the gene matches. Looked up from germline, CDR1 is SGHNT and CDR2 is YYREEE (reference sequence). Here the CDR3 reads CASRQDRGLQRGYTF. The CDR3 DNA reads TGTGCCAGCAGACAGGACAGGGGGCTACAGAGGGGCTACACCTTC. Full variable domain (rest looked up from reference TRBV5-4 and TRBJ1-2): ETGVTQSPTHLIKTRGQQVTLRCSSQSGHNTVSWYQQALGQGPQFIFQYYREEENGRGNFPPRFSGLQFPNYSSELNVNALELDDSALYLCASRQDRGLQRGYTFGSGTRLTVV.

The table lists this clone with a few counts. The CDR3 DNA reads TGTGCCAGCAGCTTACGTCGTGGGGCCTACGAGCAGTACTTC. Protein sequence: CASSLRRGAYEQYF. The V gene is TRBV11-3, the J gene TRBJ2-7; D gene ambiguous. The CDR3 runs 14 residues. Germline-derived CDR1 and CDR2 are SGHNT and YENEEA. V lost 2 bases, J lost 2 bases, and 10 bases lay in between.

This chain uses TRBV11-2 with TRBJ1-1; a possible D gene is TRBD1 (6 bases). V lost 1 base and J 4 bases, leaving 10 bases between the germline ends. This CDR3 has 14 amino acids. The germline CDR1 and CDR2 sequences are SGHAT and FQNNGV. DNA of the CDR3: TGTGCCAGCAGCTTAGCATGGGGGCGCACTGAAGCTTTCTTT. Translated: CASSLAWGRTEAFF.

The CDR3 DNA sequence: TGTGCCAGCAGTTTCACCCCCGTAATAGCGTCGAGTAACGAGCAGTACTTC. Its translation is CASSFTPVIASSNEQYF. This rearrangement joins TRBV27 to TRBJ2-7, with D tentatively TRBD2 (5 bases). Germline V lookup: CDR1 MNHEY, CDR2 SMNVEV (reference sequence). Trimming removed 3 bases from V and 5 bases from J, with 23 bases in between. CDR3 length equals 17 residues.